The sequence of this T cell receptor beta chain was determined in a study of T cell responses to AZD1222 COVID-19 vaccine. Whole-study context: Researchers grouped second doses given at about 4 or about 12 weeks into one pool. Findings and caveats of the study: Vaccine-associated CD4 TCRs spanned spike, dominant at 160-218 and 743-854. Most donors were white British and more were female, and clonal diversity was possibly underestimated.

For this clone: The target antigen is unknown.

Libraries were prepared by immunoSEQ multiplex PCR; TCRdb keeps only in-frame clonotypes and omits some of them. The top ten clones hold approximately 25% of a sample with about 96,000 clones, 75% to 90% of them seen once. Trimming took off 6 bases at V and 7 bases at J, with 16 bases between the two ends. The CDR3 runs 14 residues. CDR1 is MNHEY, CDR2 SMNVEV, per germline (reference sequence). This receptor was obtained from an adult in good health. The sample here was peripheral blood, taken on day 0 of AZD1222 vaccination. The rearrangement links TRBV27 to TRBJ1-3; D uncertain. The CDR3, as DNA: TGTGCCAGCAGCCCCCGTGCGACTACGAACACCATATATTTT. Protein sequence: CASSPRATTNTIYF.